A selection of T cell receptor beta chains follows, all from one sample in a study of molecular identifiers for immune sequencing clone quantification. TCRdb re-analysed the PCR reads in MiXCR, keeping a single row per CDR3 protein. The sample lists 300,000 to 350,000 distinct CDR3 sequences, around a fifth occurring once. The sample taken for sequencing was naive CD8+ T cells from blood, with Jurkat cell RNA spiked in. These receptors all stem from a human donor in good health. Some libraries in this study had Jurkat cell RNA spiked in. CDR3s include the opening cysteine and the closing phenylalanine or tryptophan. Each record gives: D gene, clone size, V gene, CDR3 protein. The D gene is left open where the match is weak. Where a row states a size, it is once, few, many or the class of an expanded clone; other rows omit it.

d_call: NA; clone_size: few; v_call: TRBV2; cdr3_aa: CASSVRETYEQYF
d_call: TRBD2; clone_size: NA; v_call: TRBV20-1; cdr3_aa: CSARVVSGRDPDTQYF
d_call: NA; clone_size: many; v_call: TRBV27; cdr3_aa: CASSLSGSNQPQHF
d_call: TRBD1; clone_size: many; v_call: TRBV2; cdr3_aa: CASSSGQGVDTGELFF
d_call: NA; clone_size: many; v_call: TRBV20-1; cdr3_aa: CSARGHPDTQYF
d_call: TRBD2; clone_size: many; v_call: TRBV5-6; cdr3_aa: CASSLSPAGFTDTQYF
d_call: NA; clone_size: few; v_call: TRBV25-1; cdr3_aa: CASSEWAGFNVNTEAFF
d_call: TRBD1; clone_size: NA; v_call: TRBV27; cdr3_aa: CASSLSGQGAGQPQHF
d_call: TRBD1; clone_size: NA; v_call: TRBV4-1; cdr3_aa: CASSHNVGQVPYEQYF
d_call: TRBD2; clone_size: few; v_call: TRBV20-1; cdr3_aa: CSARPSGRASYEQYF
d_call: TRBD2; clone_size: many; v_call: TRBV5-1; cdr3_aa: CASSLPRNGSGAASADTQYF
d_call: TRBD1; clone_size: few; v_call: TRBV6-2/TRBV6-3; cdr3_aa: CASSYGTGAGQETQYF
d_call: NA; clone_size: many; v_call: TRBV29-1; cdr3_aa: CSVEVNTEAFF
d_call: TRBD2; clone_size: NA; v_call: TRBV7-9; cdr3_aa: CASSLEPSGGEQYF
d_call: NA; clone_size: many; v_call: TRBV29-1; cdr3_aa: CSVDAEGSDTQYF
d_call: NA; clone_size: NA; v_call: TRBV24-1; cdr3_aa: CATSDLEDSRGADTQYF
d_call: TRBD2; clone_size: few; v_call: TRBV12-3/TRBV12-4; cdr3_aa: CASSYRLASTDTQYF
d_call: NA; clone_size: many; v_call: TRBV29-1; cdr3_aa: CSVGREFQETQYF
d_call: NA; clone_size: many; v_call: TRBV5-4; cdr3_aa: CASGLRGSRTVDTQYF
d_call: TRBD1; clone_size: NA; v_call: TRBV6-5; cdr3_aa: CTSSYGTGVGNEQFF
d_call: NA; clone_size: few; v_call: TRBV4-1; cdr3_aa: CASSQERGASTDTQYF
d_call: NA; clone_size: many; v_call: TRBV6-2/TRBV6-3; cdr3_aa: CASSYSVTGRYQETQYF
d_call: NA; clone_size: many; v_call: TRBV30; cdr3_aa: CAWRGLGSSGANVLTF
d_call: TRBD2; clone_size: many; v_call: TRBV29-1; cdr3_aa: CSVDGGGWAEQFF
d_call: TRBD2; clone_size: NA; v_call: TRBV11-2; cdr3_aa: CASSHWTSGSGNEQFF
d_call: TRBD2; clone_size: many; v_call: TRBV2; cdr3_aa: CASSEALRGGDHTDTQYF
d_call: NA; clone_size: few; v_call: TRBV27; cdr3_aa: CASSYKENTEAFF
d_call: NA; clone_size: many; v_call: TRBV5-4; cdr3_aa: CASSLDGDYEQYF
d_call: NA; clone_size: few; v_call: TRBV6-2/TRBV6-3; cdr3_aa: CASSYLARSMGYGYTF
d_call: NA; clone_size: many; v_call: TRBV12-3/TRBV12-4; cdr3_aa: CASSLVGQPIGELFF
d_call: NA; clone_size: NA; v_call: TRBV9; cdr3_aa: CASSGGGGTEAFF
d_call: NA; clone_size: many; v_call: TRBV14; cdr3_aa: CASSQTASNTGELFF
d_call: TRBD2; clone_size: many; v_call: TRBV7-9; cdr3_aa: CATSPGLAENTGELFF
d_call: NA; clone_size: many; v_call: TRBV5-6; cdr3_aa: CASSLGGTPYNEQFF
d_call: NA; clone_size: few; v_call: TRBV3-1; cdr3_aa: CASSQGNSNQPQHF
d_call: TRBD2; clone_size: many; v_call: TRBV9; cdr3_aa: CASSVAKAGRQETQYF
d_call: NA; clone_size: many; v_call: TRBV27; cdr3_aa: CASALEPGIDEQYF
d_call: NA; clone_size: NA; v_call: TRBV7-2; cdr3_aa: CASSGGGGQPRHF
d_call: TRBD1; clone_size: few; v_call: TRBV5-1; cdr3_aa: CASSLPDRGDEKLFF
d_call: TRBD1; clone_size: NA; v_call: TRBV4-3; cdr3_aa: CASSRESTGSYGYTF
d_call: NA; clone_size: few; v_call: TRBV27; cdr3_aa: CASSLSDRVGSYEQYF
d_call: TRBD1; clone_size: many; v_call: TRBV12-3/TRBV12-4; cdr3_aa: CASKQGTAYNEQFF
d_call: NA; clone_size: few; v_call: TRBV20-1; cdr3_aa: CSANDGLGGLVSQDTQYF
d_call: TRBD1; clone_size: many; v_call: TRBV28; cdr3_aa: CASSSRQGATNEKLFF
d_call: NA; clone_size: many; v_call: TRBV7-9; cdr3_aa: CASSLAVAALTDTQYF
d_call: TRBD1; clone_size: many; v_call: TRBV29-1; cdr3_aa: CSVPDRGRIGYTF
d_call: TRBD2; clone_size: many; v_call: TRBV13; cdr3_aa: CASSLLAQVRTDTQYF
d_call: TRBD1; clone_size: many; v_call: TRBV7-9; cdr3_aa: CASSSRQGGTEAFF
d_call: NA; clone_size: few; v_call: TRBV20-1; cdr3_aa: CSALDHWGEGSNQPQHF
d_call: NA; clone_size: many; v_call: TRBV7-9; cdr3_aa: CASEGFTTEAFF